This T cell receptor beta chain was captured by sequencing in a study of T cells in Graves' hyperthyroidism and ophthalmopathy. This clonotype occurred many times. There were TCR beta CDR3 regions amplified from RNA transcripts. First-round RT-PCR of the TCR CDR3 relied on the HTBI primer set. TCRdb passed the multiplex PCR reads through MiXCR, listing each CDR3 protein once. The sample yields 610,000 or so distinct CDR3 sequences, around 46% seen once. Trimming cost V 0 bases and J 4 bases, with 9 bases left between them. Germline lookup yields CDR1 DFQATT and CDR2 SNEGSKA (reference sequence). The CDR3 is 13 residues long.

The sequenced sample consisted of peripheral blood or thyroid tissue (not recorded which). The sequence derives from a woman between 18 and 29 years old with Graves' hyperthyroidism. This rearrangement joins TRBV20-1 to TRBJ2-5; D unresolved. The CDR3: CSAREGQLETQYF. CDR3 nucleotide sequence: TGCAGTGCTAGAGAAGGGCAATTAGAGACCCAGTACTTC.